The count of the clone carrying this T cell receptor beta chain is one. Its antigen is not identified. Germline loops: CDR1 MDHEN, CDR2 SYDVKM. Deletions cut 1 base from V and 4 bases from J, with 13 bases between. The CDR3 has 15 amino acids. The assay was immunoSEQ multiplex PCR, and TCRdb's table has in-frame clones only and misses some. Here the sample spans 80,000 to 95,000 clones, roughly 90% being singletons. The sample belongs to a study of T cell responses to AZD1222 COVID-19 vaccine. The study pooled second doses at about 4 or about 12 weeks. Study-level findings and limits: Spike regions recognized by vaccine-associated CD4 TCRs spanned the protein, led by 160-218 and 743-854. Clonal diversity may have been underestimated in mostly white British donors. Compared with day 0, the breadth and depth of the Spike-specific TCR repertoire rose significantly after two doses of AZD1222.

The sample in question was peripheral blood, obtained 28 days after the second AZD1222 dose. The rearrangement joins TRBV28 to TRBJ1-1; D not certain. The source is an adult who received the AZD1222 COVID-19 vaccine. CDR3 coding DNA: TGTGCCAGCAGTTTATTGTCTTGGGGTCGCACTGAAGCTTTCTTT. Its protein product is CASSLLSWGRTEAFF.